These 16 T cell receptor beta chains share one sample of origin, sequenced in a study of cytomegalovirus exposure and HLA in healthy donors (dated by TCRdb to about 2017). Libraries were made using the immunoSEQ multiplex PCR assay. A mixture of 60 forward primers for TCR Vbeta segments and 13 reverse primers for TCR Jbeta segments was used in the multiplex PCR. TCRdb stores this immuneACCESS table with in-frame sequences only. Part of the clones is absent; in the studies checked, under half of the shortfall reflects unresolved V genes, and no reason is known for the rest. The sample table records some 150,000 clones; under 85% of these occur just once. The ten biggest clones cover around 2.3% of the sample. Sequenced: PBMCs. These receptors were collected from a human donor in good health.

The genes are TRBV10-3 and TRBJ1-2, with 7 bases lining up with TRBD1. The germline V gene has CDR1 ENHRY and CDR2 SYGVKD. The CDR3 is 14 residues long. V lost 6 bases and J lost 2; bases outside the gene matches: 6. CDR3: CAISTGQANYGYTF. The DNA of the CDR3 is TGTGCCATCAGCACAGGACAGGCGAACTATGGCTACACCTTC.

The rearrangement links TRBV19 to TRBJ2-2; 14 bases match TRBD2. The length of the CDR3 is 19 residues. CDR1 and CDR2 (germline): LNHDA, SQIVND (reference sequence). V lost 1 base to trimming and J lost 1 base; unmatched junction nucleotides: 5. The CDR3 DNA reads TGTGCCAGTAGTATAGCTGGACTAGCGGGGGGCCGGAACACCGGGGAGCTGTTTTTT. Its protein product is CASSIAGLAGGRNTGELFF. Together with reference TRBV19 and TRBJ2-2, the CDR3 gives the full variable domain: DGGITQSPKYLFRKEGQNVTLSCEQNLNHDAMYWYRQDPGQGLRLIYYSQIVNDFQKGDIAEGYSVSREKKESFPLTVTSAQKNPTAFYLCASSIAGLAGGRNTGELFFGEGSRLTVL.

V gene TRBV29-1 combines with J gene TRBJ2-7; TRBD1 matches at 9 bases. Germline CDR1 SQVTM, CDR2 ANQGSEA. Trimming removed 6 bases from V and 6 bases from J; junction bases left unmatched: 9. The CDR3 spans 13 residues. The CDR3 coding sequence is TGCAGCGTCGCAAGGACAGGGGAGGGCGAGCAGTACTTC. Residues: CSVARTGEGEQYF.

About this clone: One junction end disagrees with the germline gene, perhaps due to a read error. The chain joins TRBV7-7 to TRBJ2-7; 8 nucleotides line up with TRBD1. This CDR3 has 14 amino acids. Germline V gene lookup returns CDR1 SSHAT and CDR2 FNYEAQ (reference sequence). Here the CDR3 DNA reads TGTGCTAGCAGCTTAGGGACAGGTGCCTACGAGCAGTACTTC. Amino acids: CASSLGTGAYEQYF.

As concerns this clone: At one of its ends the junction is not consistent with the germline gene, which may arise from a read error. The chain has TRBV7-7 and TRBJ2-3; D gene unclear. The CDR3 loop spans 14 amino acids. Germline loops: CDR1 SSHAT, CDR2 FNYEAQ (reference sequence). This CDR3 is CASSLGRSVDTQYF. DNA of the CDR3: TGTGCTAGCAGCTTAGGACGGAGTGTGGATACGCAGTATTTT.

The chain employs TRBV5-6 and TRBJ2-3, with 8 bases matching TRBD2. Germline V CDR1 and CDR2: SGHDT, YYEEEE. V lost 4 bases to trimming and J lost 5 bases; unmatched junction nucleotides: 9. This CDR3 is 15 amino acids long. The CDR3 region is CASSGGTRGRDTQYF. DNA for the CDR3: TGTGCCAGCAGCGGGGGGACTAGGGGAAGAGATACGCAGTATTTT.

The rearrangement links TRBV5-5 to TRBJ2-6, with TRBD1 as a possible D gene (6 bases). The CDR3 covers 15 residues. The germline gives CDR1 SGHKS, CDR2 YYEKEE (reference sequence). V lost 2 bases and J 0 bases, leaving 6 bases between the germline ends. The CDR3 nucleotides read TGTGCCAGCAGCTTACAGGGCTCTGGGGCCAACGTCCTGACTTTC. Translating it yields CASSLQGSGANVLTF. Looking up the rest from reference TRBV5-5 and TRBJ2-6 gives the full variable domain: DAGVTQSPTHLIKTRGQQVTLRCSPISGHKSVSWYQQVLGQGPQFIFQYYEKEERGRGNFPDRFSARQFPNYSSELNVNALLLGDSALYLCASSLQGSGANVLTFGAGSRLTVL.

The chain is built from TRBV7-2 and TRBJ2-5; D may be TRBD1 (5 bases). The V gene lost 3 bases and the J gene lost 5 bases, with 10 bases spanning the gap. There are 13 residues in the CDR3. The germline CDR1 and CDR2 sequences are SGHTA and FQGNSA. CDR3 protein: CASSFARQETQYF. DNA of the CDR3: TGTGCCAGCAGCTTCGCTAGACAGGAGACCCAGTACTTC.

V usage is TRBV5-6 and J usage is TRBJ2-3, with TRBD2 as a possible D gene (5 bases). CDR1 is SGHDT, CDR2 YYEEEE, per germline. Trimming removed 4 bases at V and 10 bases at J, with 13 bases between. This CDR3 has 12 amino acids. CDR3 loop: CASSRTVGAQYF. CDR3 DNA: TGTGCCAGCAGCCGAACAGTCGGGGCGCAGTATTTT. The full variable domain, its missing parts supplied by reference TRBV5-6 and TRBJ2-3, is DAGVTQSPTHLIKTRGQQVTLRCSPKSGHDTVSWYQQALGQGPQFIFQYYEEEERQRGNFPDRFSGHQFPNYSSELNVNALLLGDSALYLCASSRTVGAQYFGPGTRLTVL.

This clone appeared a single time. V and J are TRBV9 and TRBJ1-1, with unresolved D. CDR1 SGDLS and CDR2 YYNGEE come from the germline V gene. This CDR3 has 15 residues. Trimming shortened V by 3 bases and J by 2 bases, and 14 bases separated the two germline ends. The DNA for the CDR3 is TGTGCCAGCAGCGCAGACGGAGGCCGAAACACTGAAGCTTTCTTT. As protein: CASSADGGRNTEAFF.

The V call is TRBV9, the J call TRBJ2-1; D not resolved. The CDR3 sequence is 16 residues long. The ends were cut back, 4 bases at V and 0 bases at J, with 14 bases in the middle. Germline assignment: CDR1 SGDLS and CDR2 YYNGEE. The CDR3 region is CASSLGFSSSYNEQFF. DNA of the CDR3: TGTGCCAGCAGCCTGGGCTTTTCGAGCTCCTACAATGAGCAGTTCTTC.

The chain joins TRBV5-8 to TRBJ2-1; 10 nucleotides agree with TRBD2. This CDR3 spans 15 amino acids. Germline V lookup: CDR1 SGHTS, CDR2 YDEGEE. V shed 6 bases, J shed 4 bases, and the junction held 7 bases outside the gene matches. The CDR3 sequence is CASNEGLATYNEQFF. CDR3 DNA: TGTGCCAGCAACGAGGGACTAGCGACATACAATGAGCAGTTCTTC.

The chain combines TRBV5-8 with TRBJ1-4; tentative D call: TRBD1 (5 bases). Trimming removed 4 bases at V and 7 bases at J, with 17 bases between. The CDR3 contains 15 residues. Germline CDR1 SGHTS, CDR2 YDEGEE. CDR3 protein: CASSTRHGGSEKLFF. The CDR3, as DNA: TGTGCCAGCAGCACCCGCCATGGGGGGAGTGAAAAACTGTTTTTT.

The chain combines TRBV7-9 with TRBJ2-1; possibly TRBD1 for D (6 bases). Between the trimmed V and J ends, which lost 3 bases and 10 bases, there was a span of 10 bases. The V gene's germline CDR1 is SEHNR and CDR2 FQNEAQ (reference sequence). This CDR3 contains 12 residues. For the CDR3, the DNA is TGTGCCAGCAGCTTGGACAGTGCAGAGCAGTTCTTC. Its translation is CASSLDSAEQFF.

The rearrangement links TRBV19 to TRBJ1-2; D is possibly TRBD1 (5 bases). Trimming stripped 6 bases from V and 2 bases from J, with 16 bases between. This CDR3 spans 15 amino acids. The germline V gene encodes CDR1 LNHDA and CDR2 SQIVND (reference sequence). The CDR3 region has the DNA TGTGCCAGTAGCCGCGGTCCGGGGGGGAACTATGGCTACACCTTC. Its translation is CASSRGPGGNYGYTF.

This clone was counted between two and nine times. The chain employs TRBV6-5 and TRBJ1-1, with D unclear. The germline V gene encodes CDR1 MNHEY and CDR2 SVGAGI. This CDR3 region has 13 residues. Trimming shortened V by 6 bases and J by 1 base, and 9 bases separated the two germline ends. CDR3 DNA: TGTGCCAGCAGCATAACAGAGAACACTGAAGCTTTCTTT. This sequence encodes CASSITENTEAFF.